A single sample gave rise to the 23 T cell receptor beta chains below, sequenced in a study of T cell changes during pregnancy in multiple sclerosis. Profiled with immunoSEQ multiplex PCR; TCRdb holds only in-frame clones, not every one. Among about 80,000 clones listed, around 89% were seen once. Sequences were derived from peripheral blood, sampled before pregnancy. These receptors all stem from a female donor with multiple sclerosis, enrolled in a pregnancy study.

This chain joins TRBV19 and TRBJ1-6; tentatively, D is TRBD1 (5 bases). Germline CDR1 LNHDA, CDR2 SQIVND (reference sequence). The V end lost 7 bases, the J end lost 1 base, and 8 bases lay between the germline ends. The CDR3 contains 14 residues. CDR3 protein: CASKEGSYNSPLHF. CDR3 bases: TGTGCCAGTAAGGAGGGGTCCTATAATTCACCCCTCCACTTT.

The chain links TRBV2 to TRBJ2-3; D perhaps matches TRBD2 (5 bases). The CDR3 length is 14 residues. Between the trimmed V and J ends, which lost 2 bases and 2 bases, there was a span of 8 bases. The germline CDR1 and CDR2 sequences are SNHLY and FYNNEI. The CDR3 DNA follows: TGTGCCAGCAGTGAAACGGGGATCACAGATACGCAGTATTTT. Protein: CASSETGITDTQYF.

This chain links TRBV5-1 with TRBJ2-7; D gene unclear. This CDR3 spans 13 amino acids. Trimming removed 2 bases at V and 3 bases at J, with 9 bases between. Germline V gives CDR1 SGHRS, CDR2 YFSETQ. The CDR3 nucleotides are TGCGCCAGCAGCTTAGGAGTATTCTACGAGCAGTACTTC. Protein product: CASSLGVFYEQYF.

V and J are TRBV7-6 and TRBJ1-6, with 7 bases lining up with TRBD1. This CDR3 comprises 13 residues. V trimming: 3 bases; J trimming: 9 bases; junction bases outside the gene matches: 2. CDR1 is SGHVS, CDR2 FNYEAQ, per germline. The CDR3 loop is CASSLGQFSPLHF. The CDR3 nucleotides read TGTGCCAGCAGCTTGGGACAGTTTTCACCCCTCCACTTT.

This chain connects TRBV4-1 to TRBJ2-1; TRBD2 matches 9 bases. Trimming removed 3 bases from V and 10 bases from J; junction bases left unmatched: 16. The germline V gene has CDR1 MGHRA and CDR2 YSYEKL. The CDR3 runs to 17 residues. This CDR3 is CASSHAWGRGGSWEQFF. The CDR3 nucleotides are TGCGCCAGCAGCCATGCCTGGGGGCGGGGGGGCTCATGGGAGCAGTTCTTC.

This clone was detected only once. The chain joins TRBV6-7 to TRBJ2-7; 9 bases map to TRBD2. TRBV6-7 is classed as an ORF, of uncertain function. This CDR3 is 16 amino acids long. V gave up 2 bases and J gave up 0 bases; unmatched junction bases: 5. CDR3 coding DNA: TGTGCCAGCAGTTACCCTAGCGGGGAGAGCTCCTACGAGCAGTACTTC. It specifies CASSYPSGESSYEQYF.

This rearrangement joins TRBV25-1 to TRBJ2-4; TRBD2 matches at 9 bases. This CDR3 spans 15 amino acids. The V and J ends lost 4 bases and 8 bases, in that order; junction bases with no gene match: 9. Germline V gene sequence: CDR1 MGHDK, CDR2 SYGVNS. This CDR3 is CASSGLAGVRDIQYF. The CDR3 DNA reads TGTGCCAGCAGTGGTTTAGCGGGGGTCAGGGACATTCAGTACTTC.

This rearrangement joins TRBV7-2 to TRBJ2-3, with TRBD2 matching 7 bases. V lost 2 bases, J lost 5 bases, and 13 bases stayed unmatched. The germline CDR1 and CDR2 sequences are SGHTA and FQGNSA. The length of the CDR3 is 17 residues. Written as DNA, the CDR3 is TGTGCCAGCAGCTTATGGGCCCCGGCGGGCGGGGGAGATACGCAGTATTTT. It translates to CASSLWAPAGGGDTQYF.

The chain carries TRBV5-6 and TRBJ1-2; the D gene is possibly TRBD1 (5 bases). The CDR3 consists of 15 residues. The V gene's germline CDR1 is SGHDT and CDR2 YYEEEE. V was shortened by 1 base and J by 0 bases, with 10 bases between the two germline ends. The CDR3, as DNA: TGTGCCAGCAGCTTGAGTGGGGCTCCTAACTATGGCTACACCTTC. Residues: CASSLSGAPNYGYTF. The variable domain in full, with the rest retrieved from reference TRBV5-6 and TRBJ1-2, is DAGVTQSPTHLIKTRGQQVTLRCSPKSGHDTVSWYQQALGQGPQFIFQYYEEEERQRGNFPDRFSGHQFPNYSSELNVNALLLGDSALYLCASSLSGAPNYGYTFGSGTRLTVV.

The chain carries TRBV6-5 and TRBJ2-1; the D is unclear. The CDR3 contains 15 residues. CDR1 and CDR2 (germline): MNHEY, SVGAGI. The V gene lost 2 bases and the J gene lost 8 bases, with 16 bases spanning the gap. The CDR3 DNA reads as TGTGCCAGCAGTTACCCCGAGGCCCCCCAGCATGAGCAGTTCTTC. Protein product: CASSYPEAPQHEQFF.

The chain has TRBV6-1 and TRBJ2-5, with 8 bases matching TRBD1. Unmatched junction bases numbered 6, after V lost 4 bases and J lost 5 bases. This CDR3 contains 14 residues. Germline-derived CDR1 and CDR2 are MNHNS and SASEGT. The CDR3 coding sequence is TGTGCCAGCAGTGTCAGGGGGCGAATTGAGACCCAGTACTTC. This sequence encodes CASSVRGRIETQYF.

The gene calls are TRBV5-1 and TRBJ2-5, with 8 nucleotides matching TRBD2. Germline CDR1 reads SGHRS; CDR2 reads YFSETQ. The V segment lost 3 bases and the J segment 4 bases; nucleotides outside the gene matches: 8. This CDR3 has 15 residues. The CDR3 DNA is TGCGCCAGCAGCTCGACGGGGGGGCCGGGAGAGACCCAGTACTTC. Its translation: CASSSTGGPGETQYF.

The J gene is TRBJ1-1, the V gene TRBV28, with 7 bases lining up with TRBD1. This CDR3 has 15 residues. Trimming removed 2 bases from V and 4 bases from J; junction bases left unmatched: 7. Germline lookup yields CDR1 MDHEN and CDR2 SYDVKM. CDR3 sequence (DNA): TGTGCCAGCAGTTTAGGGCAGGGGGTGGGCACTGAAGCTTTCTTT. Translation: CASSLGQGVGTEAFF. Full variable domain (outside the CDR3, taken from reference TRBV28 and TRBJ1-1): DVKVTQSSRYLVKRTGEKVFLECVQDMDHENMFWYRQDPGLGLRLIYFSYDVKMKEKGDIPEGYSVSREKKERFSLILESASTNQTSMYLCASSLGQGVGTEAFFGQGTRLTVV.

The genes are TRBV27 and TRBJ1-6, with 7 bases that match TRBD1. Losses at the gene ends were 5 bases for V and 10 bases for J; bases not matched to a gene: 8. The CDR3 covers 14 residues. Germline loops: CDR1 MNHEY, CDR2 SMNVEV (reference sequence). The CDR3 loop reads CASSPYRGGSPLHF. As DNA, the CDR3 is TGTGCCAGCAGTCCATACAGGGGAGGCTCACCCCTCCACTTT.

The chain joins TRBV4-1 to TRBJ1-2; D call uncertain. Germline CDR1 MGHRA, CDR2 YSYEKL. The V end lost 5 bases, the J end lost 0 bases, and 10 bases lay between the germline ends. This CDR3 has 14 amino acids. CDR3 in amino acids: CASSFVGANYGYTF. CDR3 in DNA: TGCGCCAGCAGCTTTGTGGGAGCTAACTATGGCTACACCTTC.

The chain joins TRBV7-9 to TRBJ2-7; 9 nucleotides agree with TRBD1. Germline values: CDR1 SEHNR, CDR2 FQNEAQ (reference sequence). The CDR3 totals 15 residues. With V trimmed by 1 base and J by 4 bases, 5 bases remained unmatched. In nucleotides, the CDR3 is TGTGCCAGCAGCTTAGGTGTCGGGACAGGGTACGAGCAGTACTTC. It is translated as CASSLGVGTGYEQYF.

The rearrangement links TRBV7-2 to TRBJ2-3; 8 positions agree with TRBD1. From germline, CDR1 is SGHTA and CDR2 FQGNSA. This CDR3 is 15 amino acids long. Trimming cost V 4 bases and J 6 bases; bases outside gene matches: 9. The CDR3 here is CASSSSRQGKDTQYF. The CDR3 region has the DNA TGTGCCAGCAGCTCCTCCCGACAGGGGAAGGATACGCAGTATTTT.

The J gene is TRBJ1-1, the V gene TRBV19, with 8 bases that match TRBD1. The germline V gene encodes CDR1 LNHDA and CDR2 SQIVND (reference sequence). After removal of 1 base from V and 4 bases from J, the junction contained 5 bases not matched to a gene. The CDR3 runs 15 residues. CDR3 residues: CASSIGQGRSTEAFF. The CDR3 region has the DNA TGTGCCAGTAGTATAGGACAGGGGAGGTCCACTGAAGCTTTCTTT.

This chain uses TRBV21-1 with TRBJ1-1. TRBV21-1 is a known pseudogene. The CDR3 is 21 amino acids. The CDR3 DNA is TGTGCCAGCAGCAAAGTTTGCCCAGCGGGGCGGGTCCTCCCTCATTTCACGCGAGCTTTCTTT. This sequence encodes CASSKVCPAGRVLPHFTRAFF.

The V gene is TRBV27, the J gene TRBJ1-1; a weak D match, TRBD1 (6 bases). CDR1 is MNHEY and CDR2 is SMNVEV in the germline V gene (reference sequence). The V and J ends lost 6 bases and 0 bases respectively, with 11 bases between them. The CDR3 is 14 residues long. CDR3 coding DNA: TGTGCCAGCAGAAGAGGGGGTATGAACACTGAAGCTTTCTTT. It yields the protein CASRRGGMNTEAFF.

V is TRBV30 and J is TRBJ1-2; D perhaps matches TRBD1 (6 bases). Trimming removed 0 bases from V and 8 bases from J, with 22 bases in between. Germline CDR1 GTSNPN, CDR2 SVGIG (reference sequence). The CDR3 has 16 residues. The CDR3 spells CAWSVRRTGSREGYTF. The CDR3 region has the DNA TGTGCCTGGAGTGTACGCCGCACAGGGTCGCGAGAGGGCTACACCTTC.

V gene TRBV5-1 combines with J gene TRBJ1-2, with 8 positions matching TRBD1. The CDR3 covers 14 residues. In germline, CDR1 is SGHRS, CDR2 YFSETQ. J was trimmed by 2 bases and V by 3 bases; bases with no gene match: 3. The CDR3 here is CASSSNRGNYGYTF. In DNA, the CDR3 is TGCGCCAGCAGCTCCAACAGGGGGAACTATGGCTACACCTTC.

This chain connects TRBV6-1 to TRBJ1-6; 7 nucleotides match TRBD1. Trimming removed 6 bases from V and 5 bases from J; junction bases left unmatched: 4. The CDR3 runs 14 residues. Germline V gives CDR1 MNHNS, CDR2 SASEGT. This CDR3 is CASRPDRDNSPLHF. CDR3 coding DNA: TGTGCCAGCAGGCCCGACAGGGATAATTCACCCCTCCACTTT.